These T cell receptor beta chains were read from a single sample in a study of T-cell memory formation after mild COVID-19. TCRdb itself ran the 5' RACE reads through MiXCR, one entry per CDR3 protein. In the table there are under 200,000 distinct CDR3 sequences, around 30% of which are singletons. Sequenced sample: PBMCs or a T cell subset sorted from them (not recorded which). These receptors originate from an adult woman who had mild COVID-19 (a few samples of this study predate the infection). Cell type and time point are not known. Both conserved end residues are part of each CDR3. D genes are given only for firm matches. The size entry is marked missing in some rows and otherwise reads once, few, many or a size class.

v_call: TRBV11-2; j_call: TRBJ1-4; clone_size: -; d_call: -; cdr3_aa: CASSLGSNEKLFF; cdr3_nt: TGTGCCAGCAGCTTAGGCAGTAATGAAAAACTGTTTTTT
v_call: TRBV5-1; j_call: TRBJ1-1; clone_size: -; d_call: -; cdr3_aa: CASSPVTEGNTEAFF; cdr3_nt: TGCGCCAGCAGCCCCGTAACCGAGGGGAACACTGAAGCTTTCTTT
v_call: TRBV5-1; j_call: TRBJ2-1; clone_size: few; d_call: TRBD2; cdr3_aa: CASSVGTSSYNEQFF; cdr3_nt: TGCGCCAGCAGCGTCGGGACTAGCAGTTACAATGAGCAGTTCTTC
v_call: TRBV7-9; j_call: TRBJ2-7; clone_size: -; d_call: -; cdr3_aa: CASSLAIGSPAYEQYF; cdr3_nt: TGTGCCAGCAGCTTAGCGATCGGTTCCCCGGCCTACGAGCAGTACTTC
v_call: TRBV4-3; j_call: TRBJ2-7; clone_size: -; d_call: -; cdr3_aa: CASSPSGGAIYEQYF; cdr3_nt: TGCGCCAGCAGCCCCTCTGGGGGCGCTATCTACGAGCAGTACTTC
v_call: TRBV7-3; j_call: TRBJ2-5; clone_size: -; d_call: TRBD2; cdr3_aa: CASSFTGTRKYF; cdr3_nt: TGTGCCAGCAGCTTCACCGGGACTAGAAAATACTTC
v_call: TRBV7-3; j_call: TRBJ2-2; clone_size: -; d_call: -; cdr3_aa: CASSPYGLANTGELFF; cdr3_nt: TGTGCCAGCAGCCCATACGGCCTAGCCAACACCGGGGAGCTGTTTTTT
v_call: TRBV6-5; j_call: TRBJ1-2; clone_size: -; d_call: -; cdr3_aa: CASSYSRPGIDGYTF; cdr3_nt: TGTGCCAGCAGTTACTCGCGGCCAGGGATTGATGGCTACACCTTC
v_call: TRBV10-3; j_call: TRBJ2-7; clone_size: -; d_call: TRBD1; cdr3_aa: CAISELGQGKGEQYF; cdr3_nt: TGTGCCATCAGTGAGTTAGGACAGGGGAAGGGAGAGCAGTACTTC
v_call: TRBV9; j_call: TRBJ2-1; clone_size: -; d_call: TRBD2; cdr3_aa: CASSVGNSGRKSYNEQFF; cdr3_nt: TGTGCCAGCAGCGTAGGTAATAGCGGGAGGAAATCCTACAATGAGCAGTTCTTC